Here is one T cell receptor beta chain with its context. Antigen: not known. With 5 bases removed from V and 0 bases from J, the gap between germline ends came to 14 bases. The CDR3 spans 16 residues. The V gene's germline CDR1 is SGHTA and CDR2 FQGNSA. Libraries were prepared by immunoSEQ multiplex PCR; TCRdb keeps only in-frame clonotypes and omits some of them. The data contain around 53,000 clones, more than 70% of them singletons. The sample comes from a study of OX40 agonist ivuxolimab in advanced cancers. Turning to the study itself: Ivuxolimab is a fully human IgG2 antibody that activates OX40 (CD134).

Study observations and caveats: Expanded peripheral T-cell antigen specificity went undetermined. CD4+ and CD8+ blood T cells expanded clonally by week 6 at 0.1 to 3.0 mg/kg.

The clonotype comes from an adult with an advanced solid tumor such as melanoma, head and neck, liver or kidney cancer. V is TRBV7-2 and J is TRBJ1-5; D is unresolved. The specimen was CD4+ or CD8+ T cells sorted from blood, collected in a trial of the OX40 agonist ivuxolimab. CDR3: CASSPRHGSSNQPQHF. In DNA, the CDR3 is TGTGCCAGCAGCCCGCGACACGGCTCTAGCAATCAGCCCCAGCATTTT.